This T cell receptor beta chain appears in the sequencing data of a study of blood T cell repertoires in COVID-19. This CDR3 contains 16 residues. The V segment lost 4 bases and the J segment 7 bases; nucleotides outside the gene matches: 6. Per the germline V gene, CDR1 is SGHRS and CDR2 is YFSETQ. In the authors' methods: Amplification from reference gene primers served as the basis for estimated nucleated cell counts. The method was immunoSEQ multiplex PCR; TCRdb's version includes in-frame clones alone and lacks a portion of them. The V and J calls and the clone size are those of that table, but D and trimming were determined from the DNA. The profile shows 100,000 to 140,000 clones, 84% of them singletons.

Source material: peripheral blood. This receptor was taken from a human donor in a cohort sampled during active COVID-19. This rearrangement joins TRBV5-1 to TRBJ1-6; 12 positions agree with TRBD1. The CDR3 nucleotides are TGCGCCAGCAGCGGGACAGGGGGCTTGATGAATTCACCCCTCCACTTT. It encodes CASSGTGGLMNSPLHF.